These T cell receptor beta chains were read from a single sample in a study of T cells in tumors after PD-1 blockade. The data were produced by immunoSEQ multiplex PCR, yet TCRdb's version contains in-frame clones alone and is incomplete. The table lists about 33,000 clones, 78% of them singletons. Sequenced material: PBMCs, taken before anti-PD-1 treatment. These receptors were obtained from a human donor with basal cell carcinoma. Both conserved end residues are part of each CDR3. D genes are given only for firm matches. Not every row has a clone size; where given, it reads once, few, many or a size class.

len: 14
j_gene: TRBJ1-1
abundance: -
v_gene: TRBV10-2
d_gene: -
CDR3aa: CASSEGRMNTEAFF
CDR3nt: TGCGCCAGCAGTGAGGGCAGGATGAACACTGAAGCTTTCTTT

len: 13
j_gene: TRBJ1-5
abundance: few
v_gene: TRBV2
d_gene: -
CDR3aa: CASSGGRGQPQHF
CDR3nt: TGTGCCAGCAGTGGCGGACGCGGTCAGCCCCAGCATTTT

len: 17
j_gene: TRBJ1-3
abundance: -
v_gene: TRBV15
d_gene: -
CDR3aa: CATSRDGVAGSGNTIYF
CDR3nt: TGTGCCACCAGCAGAGATGGGGTAGCCGGCTCTGGAAACACCATATATTTT

len: 14
j_gene: TRBJ2-1
abundance: -
v_gene: TRBV24-1
d_gene: -
CDR3aa: CATSDSGPYNEQFF
CDR3nt: TGTGCCACCAGTGACTCGGGACCGTACAATGAGCAGTTCTTC

len: 17
j_gene: TRBJ2-3
abundance: -
v_gene: TRBV5-1
d_gene: -
CDR3aa: CASSLGTQRTGTDTQYF
CDR3nt: TGCGCCAGCAGCTTGGGTACCCAGCGGACAGGCACAGATACGCAGTATTTT

len: 12
j_gene: TRBJ2-4
abundance: -
v_gene: TRBV6-2/TRBV6-3
d_gene: -
CDR3aa: CASSPPLNIQYF
CDR3nt: TGTGCCAGCAGTCCCCCACTTAACATTCAGTACTTC

len: 12
j_gene: TRBJ2-3
abundance: -
v_gene: TRBV14
d_gene: -
CDR3aa: CASSQDPYTQYF
CDR3nt: TGTGCCAGCAGCCAAGATCCATATACGCAGTATTTT

len: 10
j_gene: TRBJ2-5
abundance: once
v_gene: TRBV28
d_gene: -
CDR3aa: CAAPGETQYF
CDR3nt: TGTGCCGCCCCGGGGGAAACCCAGTACTTC

len: 13
j_gene: TRBJ1-5
abundance: -
v_gene: TRBV7-8
d_gene: -
CDR3aa: CASSSLRERPQHF
CDR3nt: TGTGCCAGCAGCTCCCTCCGGGAACGGCCCCAGCATTTT

len: 14
j_gene: TRBJ2-2
abundance: few
v_gene: TRBV4-1
d_gene: -
CDR3aa: CASSHGRDSGELFF
CDR3nt: TGCGCCAGCAGCCATGGGCGGGACTCCGGGGAGCTGTTTTTT

len: 12
j_gene: TRBJ2-7
abundance: -
v_gene: TRBV6-2/TRBV6-3
d_gene: -
CDR3aa: CASSYRSYEQYF
CDR3nt: TGTGCCAGCAGTTACCGATCCTACGAGCAGTACTTC

len: 14
j_gene: TRBJ1-4
abundance: -
v_gene: TRBV30
d_gene: -
CDR3aa: CAWKGVGKVEKLFF
CDR3nt: TGTGCCTGGAAAGGAGTAGGGAAGGTTGAAAAACTGTTTTTT

len: 14
j_gene: TRBJ1-2
abundance: -
v_gene: TRBV5-4
d_gene: TRBD1
CDR3aa: CASSSRTGDLGYTF
CDR3nt: TGTGCCAGCAGCTCTAGGACAGGGGATCTTGGCTACACCTTC

len: 16
j_gene: TRBJ2-2
abundance: -
v_gene: TRBV5-1
d_gene: -
CDR3aa: CASRGKTGRDTGELFF
CDR3nt: TGCGCCAGCCGGGGAAAGACAGGCCGAGACACCGGGGAGCTGTTTTTT

len: 14
j_gene: TRBJ2-2
abundance: -
v_gene: TRBV15
d_gene: TRBD2
CDR3aa: CATSPRGGYRELFF
CDR3nt: TGTGCCACTTCTCCCCGGGGGGGCTACCGGGAGCTGTTTTTT

len: 17
j_gene: TRBJ2-1
abundance: -
v_gene: TRBV30
d_gene: TRBD2
CDR3aa: CAWSLPGLAGGLAEQFF
CDR3nt: TGTGCCTGGAGTCTTCCGGGACTAGCGGGAGGATTAGCTGAGCAGTTCTTC

len: 14
j_gene: TRBJ2-7
abundance: -
v_gene: TRBV28
d_gene: -
CDR3aa: CASSLSGGAYEQYF
CDR3nt: TGTGCCAGCAGTTTAAGTGGCGGAGCCTACGAGCAGTACTTC

len: 15
j_gene: TRBJ1-3
abundance: few
v_gene: TRBV9
d_gene: -
CDR3aa: CASSVDFGAGNTIYF
CDR3nt: TGTGCCAGCAGCGTAGATTTTGGAGCTGGAAACACCATATATTTT

len: 12
j_gene: TRBJ2-7
abundance: -
v_gene: TRBV7-9
d_gene: TRBD2
CDR3aa: CASSWGGYEQYF
CDR3nt: TGTGCCAGCAGCTGGGGGGGTTACGAGCAGTACTTC

len: 15
j_gene: TRBJ1-3
abundance: -
v_gene: TRBV7-2
d_gene: -
CDR3aa: CASSLALAVGNTIYF
CDR3nt: TGTGCCAGCAGCTTAGCGCTGGCCGTTGGAAACACCATATATTTT

len: 13
j_gene: TRBJ1-1
abundance: -
v_gene: TRBV6-5
d_gene: -
CDR3aa: CASSQEAGVRAFF
CDR3nt: TGTGCCAGCAGTCAGGAGGCAGGTGTTAGGGCTTTCTTT

len: 15
j_gene: TRBJ1-3
abundance: few
v_gene: TRBV7-9
d_gene: -
CDR3aa: CASSLMASSGNTIYF
CDR3nt: TGTGCCAGCAGCTTAATGGCGAGCTCTGGAAACACCATATATTTT

len: 15
j_gene: TRBJ2-2
abundance: -
v_gene: TRBV7-9
d_gene: TRBD1
CDR3aa: CASSHRQGAAGELFF
CDR3nt: TGTGCCAGCAGCCATCGACAGGGGGCCGCCGGGGAGCTGTTTTTT

len: 13
j_gene: TRBJ2-1
abundance: once
v_gene: TRBV3-1/TRBV3-2
d_gene: -
CDR3aa: CAPGLATNNEQFF
CDR3nt: TGTGCCCCAGGGCTAGCGACCAACAATGAGCAGTTCTTC

len: 18
j_gene: TRBJ1-5
abundance: -
v_gene: TRBV4-1
d_gene: TRBD1
CDR3aa: CASSLVPGQGSVDQPQHF
CDR3nt: TGCGCCAGCAGCCTAGTTCCGGGACAGGGGTCCGTAGATCAGCCCCAGCATTTT

len: 13
j_gene: TRBJ2-5
abundance: -
v_gene: TRBV28
d_gene: -
CDR3aa: CASSLANGETQYF
CDR3nt: TGTGCCAGCAGTTTGGCGAATGGGGAGACCCAGTACTTC

len: 13
j_gene: TRBJ1-2
abundance: -
v_gene: TRBV6-1
d_gene: -
CDR3aa: CASSEQVSYGYTF
CDR3nt: TGTGCCAGCAGTGAACAAGTCTCTTATGGCTACACCTTC

len: 14
j_gene: TRBJ2-7
abundance: -
v_gene: TRBV7-2
d_gene: -
CDR3aa: CASSLLQGPNEQYF
CDR3nt: TGTGCCAGCAGCCTCTTACAGGGTCCCAACGAGCAGTACTTC

len: 20
j_gene: TRBJ2-1
abundance: -
v_gene: TRBV13
d_gene: TRBD1
CDR3aa: CASGPTTGTGGVFGYNEQFF
CDR3nt: TGTGCCAGCGGCCCCACTACCGGGACAGGGGGTGTGTTTGGCTACAATGAGCAGTTCTTC

len: 17
j_gene: TRBJ2-5
abundance: -
v_gene: TRBV7-2
d_gene: -
CDR3aa: CASSLEGRTSYQETQYF
CDR3nt: TGTGCCAGCAGCTTAGAGGGACGGACCTCGTACCAAGAGACCCAGTACTTC

len: 14
j_gene: TRBJ2-7
abundance: -
v_gene: TRBV27
d_gene: TRBD2
CDR3aa: CASTYSGSSYEQYF
CDR3nt: TGTGCCAGCACCTACAGCGGGAGCTCCTACGAGCAGTACTTC

len: 14
j_gene: TRBJ2-7
abundance: -
v_gene: TRBV24-1
d_gene: -
CDR3aa: CATSDGTPAYEQYF
CDR3nt: TGTGCCACCAGTGACGGCACACCGGCCTACGAGCAGTACTTC

len: 14
j_gene: TRBJ2-5
abundance: -
v_gene: TRBV3-1/TRBV3-2
d_gene: -
CDR3aa: CASSRATRQETQYF
CDR3nt: TGTGCCAGCAGCCGTGCGACTAGGCAAGAGACCCAGTACTTC

len: 14
j_gene: TRBJ2-4
abundance: -
v_gene: TRBV11-3
d_gene: -
CDR3aa: CASSPTPQGNIQYF
CDR3nt: TGTGCCAGCAGCCCGACACCCCAGGGGAACATTCAGTACTTC

len: 17
j_gene: TRBJ1-5
abundance: -
v_gene: TRBV5-1
d_gene: TRBD1
CDR3aa: CASSPGTGQGINQPQHF
CDR3nt: TGCGCCAGCAGCCCGGGGACGGGACAGGGGATCAATCAGCCCCAGCATTTT

len: 11
j_gene: TRBJ2-7
abundance: -
v_gene: TRBV28
d_gene: -
CDR3aa: CASSFAYEQYF
CDR3nt: TGTGCCAGCAGTTTCGCCTACGAGCAGTACTTC

len: 15
j_gene: TRBJ2-2
abundance: -
v_gene: TRBV4-3
d_gene: -
CDR3aa: CASSQDPANTGELFF
CDR3nt: TGCGCCAGCAGCCAAGACCCAGCGAACACCGGGGAGCTGTTTTTT

len: 14
j_gene: TRBJ1-2
abundance: -
v_gene: TRBV5-4
d_gene: -
CDR3aa: CASSLWQGEGGYTF
CDR3nt: TGTGCCAGCAGCTTGTGGCAGGGTGAGGGTGGCTACACCTTC

len: 13
j_gene: TRBJ2-7
abundance: -
v_gene: TRBV5-4
d_gene: -
CDR3aa: CASSLENFYEQYF
CDR3nt: TGTGCCAGCAGCTTGGAGAATTTCTACGAGCAGTACTTC

len: 14
j_gene: TRBJ2-3
abundance: -
v_gene: TRBV18
d_gene: TRBD1
CDR3aa: CASSPRQGGHTQYF
CDR3nt: TGTGCCAGCTCACCACGACAGGGGGGACATACGCAGTATTTT

len: 16
j_gene: TRBJ1-5
abundance: -
v_gene: TRBV4-3
d_gene: -
CDR3aa: CASSQDSQGGYQPQHF
CDR3nt: TGCGCCAGCAGCCAAGATTCGCAGGGTGGCTATCAGCCCCAGCATTTT

len: 15
j_gene: TRBJ1-3
abundance: once
v_gene: TRBV4-3
d_gene: TRBD1
CDR3aa: CASSQGTGEGNTIYF
CDR3nt: TGCGCCAGCAGCCAAGGGACAGGGGAAGGAAACACCATATATTTT

len: 13
j_gene: TRBJ2-7
abundance: -
v_gene: TRBV19
d_gene: TRBD2
CDR3aa: CASSSGGFSEQYF
CDR3nt: TGTGCCAGTAGCAGCGGGGGGTTTAGCGAGCAGTACTTC

len: 14
j_gene: TRBJ2-1
abundance: -
v_gene: TRBV30
d_gene: -
CDR3aa: CAWTPAGMDNEQFF
CDR3nt: TGTGCCTGGACTCCCGCGGGAATGGACAATGAGCAGTTCTTC

len: 14
j_gene: TRBJ2-2
abundance: -
v_gene: TRBV9
d_gene: -
CDR3aa: CASSVAGATGELFF
CDR3nt: TGTGCCAGCAGCGTAGCCGGGGCTACCGGGGAGCTGTTTTTT

len: 23
j_gene: TRBJ1-4
abundance: -
v_gene: TRBV21-1
d_gene: -
CDR3aa: CASSKVEVMVGDSSSAGCEKLFF
CDR3nt: TGTGCCAGCAGCAAAGTGGAGGTTATGGTGGGGGACAGTTCCTCGGCCGGGTGTGAAAAACTGTTTTTT

len: 15
j_gene: TRBJ2-7
abundance: -
v_gene: TRBV6-6
d_gene: TRBD2
CDR3aa: CASSPRTSGLYEQYF
CDR3nt: TGTGCCAGCAGCCCCCGGACTAGCGGGCTGTACGAGCAGTACTTC

len: 17
j_gene: TRBJ2-2
abundance: once
v_gene: TRBV3-1/TRBV3-2
d_gene: TRBD2
CDR3aa: CASRRRSAGGDTGELFF
CDR3nt: TGTGCCAGCAGACGACGTTCGGCGGGAGGGGATACCGGGGAGCTGTTTTTT

len: 12
j_gene: TRBJ1-1
abundance: -
v_gene: TRBV12-3/TRBV12-4
d_gene: TRBD1
CDR3aa: CASSSGGSEAFF
CDR3nt: TGTGCCAGCAGTTCAGGGGGGTCTGAAGCTTTCTTT

len: 13
j_gene: TRBJ1-2
abundance: -
v_gene: TRBV19
d_gene: TRBD1
CDR3aa: CASRTGTGNGYTF
CDR3nt: TGTGCCAGTAGGACCGGGACAGGAAATGGCTACACCTTC

len: 13
j_gene: TRBJ2-7
abundance: -
v_gene: TRBV18
d_gene: -
CDR3aa: CASSPPGAYEQYF
CDR3nt: TGTGCCAGCTCACCTCCCGGGGCCTACGAGCAGTACTTC

len: 15
j_gene: TRBJ2-1
abundance: -
v_gene: TRBV7-7
d_gene: TRBD1
CDR3aa: CASSLRTGGDGEQFF
CDR3nt: TGTGCCAGCAGTCTCCGGACAGGAGGTGACGGTGAGCAGTTCTTC

len: 16
j_gene: TRBJ2-6
abundance: -
v_gene: TRBV7-6
d_gene: TRBD2
CDR3aa: CASSSGGFSGANVLTF
CDR3nt: TGTGCCAGCAGCTCGGGAGGGTTCTCTGGGGCCAACGTCCTGACTTTC

len: 13
j_gene: TRBJ1-5
abundance: few
v_gene: TRBV15
d_gene: -
CDR3aa: CATSRRPNQPQHF
CDR3nt: TGTGCCACCAGCAGAAGGCCTAATCAGCCCCAGCATTTT

len: 16
j_gene: TRBJ2-1
abundance: many
v_gene: TRBV6-2/TRBV6-3
d_gene: TRBD2
CDR3aa: CASSLRTSGGNNEQFF
CDR3nt: TGTGCCAGCAGTCTCCGGACTAGCGGGGGGAACAATGAGCAGTTCTTC